Below, 12 T cell receptor beta chains from the same sample are listed, as sequenced in a study of cytomegalovirus exposure and HLA in healthy donors (dated 2017 in TCRdb). The library was made by the immunoSEQ multiplex PCR assay. The source is immuneACCESS, and TCRdb retained only in-frame sequences with V and J called. Part of the clones is not carried over; for the studies checked, unresolved V genes explain less than half of this, and the remainder is unexplained. A total of some 130,000 clones appear in this sample, 70% to 90% of them only once. The ten largest clones take up almost 1.5% of the sample. Specimen: PBMCs. The receptors were sampled from a woman in her thirties in good health and CMV-seronegative.

V is TRBV7-3 and J is TRBJ2-3; the match to TRBD2 covers 9 bases. The CDR3 runs 15 residues. Trimming at V came to 1 base and at J to 3 bases, leaving 2 bases not matched to a gene. From germline, CDR1 is SGHTA and CDR2 FQGTGA. CDR3 loop: CASSLSLAGTDTQYF. Written as DNA, the CDR3 is TGTGCCAGCAGCTTAAGCCTAGCGGGGACAGATACGCAGTATTTT.

The chain combines TRBV19 with TRBJ2-1; 10 nucleotides line up with TRBD2. In germline, CDR1 is LNHDA, CDR2 SQIVND (reference sequence). Unmatched junction bases numbered 5, after V lost 6 bases and J lost 9 bases. This CDR3 region has 13 residues. The CDR3: CASRASGGGEQFF. CDR3 DNA sequence: TGTGCCAGTAGGGCTAGCGGGGGCGGTGAGCAGTTCTTC. Combining the CDR3 with reference TRBV19 and TRBJ2-1 gives the whole variable domain DGGITQSPKYLFRKEGQNVTLSCEQNLNHDAMYWYRQDPGQGLRLIYYSQIVNDFQKGDIAEGYSVSREKKESFPLTVTSAQKNPTAFYLCASRASGGGEQFFGPGTRLTVL.

The DNA for the CDR3 is TGTGCCTGCCATCTTGGGGCGCTTACTGAAGCTTTCTTT. Amino acid sequence: CACHLGALTEAFF. The rearrangement uses TRBV30 and TRBJ1-1; TRBD1 is a possible D gene (5 bases). V gave up 6 bases and J gave up 5 bases, with 16 bases separating them. The CDR3 spans 13 residues. Germline loops: CDR1 GTSNPN, CDR2 SVGIG (reference sequence). Looking up the rest from reference TRBV30 and TRBJ1-1 gives the full variable domain: SQTIHQWPATLVQPVGSPLSLECTVEGTSNPNLYWYRQAAGRGLQLLFYSVGIGQISSEVPQNLSASRPQDRQFILSSKKLLLSDSGFYLCACHLGALTEAFFGQGTRLTVV.

The chain links TRBV11-2 to TRBJ2-1, with D perhaps TRBD2 (5 bases). Germline V gene lookup returns CDR1 SGHAT and CDR2 FQNNGV. The CDR3 is 14 residues long. Trimming cost V 11 bases and J 15 bases, with 29 bases left between them. The CDR3 region has the DNA TGTGCCTCACGGCGCCACTCTGGCCCCTCCGGAGGGTTCTTC. This translates into CASRRHSGPSGGFF.

CDR3 loop: CASSSGLAGDQETQYF. The CDR3 region has the DNA TGCGCCAGCAGCTCCGGACTAGCGGGGGACCAAGAGACCCAGTACTTC. The V gene is TRBV5-1, the J gene TRBJ2-5, with 13 bases that match TRBD2. Per germline, CDR1 SGHRS and CDR2 YFSETQ. The CDR3 spans 16 residues. V was pared by 3 bases and J by 0 bases, with 2 bases of the junction left unmatched.

The chain employs TRBV5-6 and TRBJ1-2; D uncertain. This CDR3 region has 14 residues. Trimming removed 0 bases at V and 3 bases at J, with 9 bases between. Germline loops: CDR1 SGHDT, CDR2 YYEEEE. For the CDR3, the DNA is TGTGCCAGCAGCTTGGGCAGATTGTACTATGGCTACACCTTC. It yields the protein CASSLGRLYYGYTF. The full variable domain, completed using reference TRBV5-6 and TRBJ1-2, is DAGVTQSPTHLIKTRGQQVTLRCSPKSGHDTVSWYQQALGQGPQFIFQYYEEEERQRGNFPDRFSGHQFPNYSSELNVNALLLGDSALYLCASSLGRLYYGYTFGSGTRLTVV.

The V and J genes are TRBV7-6 and TRBJ1-5; D may be TRBD1 (5 bases). The germline CDR1 and CDR2 sequences are SGHVS and FNYEAQ. This CDR3 has 14 amino acids. Trimming left V 2 bases short and J 7 bases short, with 12 bases between. CDR3 in DNA: TGTGCCAGCAGCTTAACCACTAAGGGGCAGCCCCAGCATTTT. Its translation: CASSLTTKGQPQHF.

J is TRBJ2-7 and V is TRBV27; D is undetermined. Germline CDR1 reads MNHEY; CDR2 reads SMNVEV (reference sequence). The CDR3 runs to 12 residues. Trimming left V 3 bases short and J 5 bases short, with 8 bases between. The CDR3 region is CASSFGGHEQYF. The CDR3 nucleotides are TGTGCCAGCAGTTTTGGCGGCCACGAGCAGTACTTC.

This chain joins TRBV2 and TRBJ1-4; D is undetermined. The V end lost 6 bases, the J end lost 5 bases, and 7 bases lay between the germline ends. In germline, CDR1 is SNHLY, CDR2 FYNNEI. This CDR3 contains 12 residues. The CDR3 loop reads CASRSPNEKLFF. For the CDR3, the DNA is TGTGCCAGCAGATCCCCAAATGAAAAACTGTTTTTT.

This chain uses TRBV9 with TRBJ2-7, with 11 bases identical to TRBD2. J lost 2 bases, V lost 4 bases, and 5 bases had no gene match. Germline CDR1 and CDR2: SGDLS and YYNGEE. The CDR3 runs to 15 residues. The DNA for the CDR3 is TGTGCCAGCAGCACCGGACTAGCGGGTACCTACGAGCAGTACTTC. It codes for CASSTGLAGTYEQYF.

The rearrangement uses TRBV5-4 and TRBJ2-5, with TRBD1 as a possible D gene (5 bases). V was shortened by 0 bases and J by 4 bases, with 7 bases between the two germline ends. The length of the CDR3 is 13 residues. Germline CDR1 SGHNT, CDR2 YYREEE (reference sequence). The CDR3 loop reads CASSLAGAETQYF. As DNA, the CDR3 is TGTGCCAGCAGCTTGGCTGGGGCAGAGACCCAGTACTTC.

V and J are TRBV19 and TRBJ1-5; D may be TRBD1 (5 bases). Between the trimmed V and J ends, which lost 5 bases and 3 bases, there was a span of 17 bases. Germline lookup yields CDR1 LNHDA and CDR2 SQIVND (reference sequence). This CDR3 is 16 amino acids long. The CDR3 protein is CASSGDLDTYNQPQHF. CDR3 bases: TGTGCCAGTAGTGGCGACCTGGACACCTACAATCAGCCCCAGCATTTT.